A selection of T cell receptor beta chains follows, all from one sample in a study of Ad26.COV2.S vaccination and SARS-CoV-2 variants. Some clones are missing from TCRdb's copy, which holds only in-frame ones; the method was immunoSEQ multiplex PCR. This table holds about 350,000 clones, less than 90% found once. The sequences come from peripheral blood, collected in a trial of Ad26.COV2.S vaccine versus placebo. Source of these receptors: a person between 18 and 60 years old who received the Ad26.COV2.S COVID-19 vaccine or a placebo. CDR3s leave out the opening cysteine and the closing phenylalanine or tryptophan. Each record gives: V gene, J gene, CDR3 protein.

TRBV4-1	TRBJ1-6	ASSQGGQGPFPLH
TRBV6-5	TRBJ1-5	ASSYDSSNQPQH
TRBV7-2	TRBJ1-5	ASSPGDRGSNQPQH
TRBV6-5	TRBJ2-3	ASKQANTDTQY
TRBV18	TRBJ1-2	ASSRVGDGYT
TRBV7-2	TRBJ1-1	ASSLAQATEAF
TRBV19	TRBJ2-3	ATESSETGSSTDTQY
TRBV7-2	TRBJ2-1	ASSFAPPNEQF
TRBV5-1	TRBJ2-7	ASSLEQGDYEQY
TRBV4-3	TRBJ2-6	ASSQENLGWGLSGANVLT
TRBV18	TRBJ2-7	ASSLGLAGAYEQY
TRBV14	TRBJ1-6	ASSRTGGWNSPLH
TRBV7-8	TRBJ2-7	ASSSWARGGEQY
TRBV27	TRBJ1-2	ASSPRMNRGNGYT
TRBV7-2	TRBJ2-4	ASSRGLGVKNIQY
TRBV28	TRBJ2-1	ASSFHSPERNEQF
TRBV5-4	TRBJ1-2	AFNSGTGRHGYT
TRBV5-1	TRBJ2-4	ASSLDRGSAGINIQY
TRBV4-2	TRBJ2-7	ASSPSDSTYEQY
TRBV7-9	TRBJ2-3	ASRVTTYTDTQY
TRBV4-2	TRBJ2-5	ASSQGGVQETQY
TRBV14	TRBJ2-7	ASSQVGRLRQY
TRBV10-3	TRBJ2-7	AISASNGTTSYEQY
TRBV6-5	TRBJ1-2	ASWESNYGYT
TRBV3-1/TRBV3-2	TRBJ2-7	ASSQDVSGNSYEQY
TRBV6-5	TRBJ2-1	ASRPGGANEQF
TRBV6-2/TRBV6-3	TRBJ2-4	ASSYGDESIQY
TRBV12-3/TRBV12-4	TRBJ2-2	ASSPFVGGELF
TRBV5-1	TRBJ2-2	ASSLSQGGSGSTGELF
TRBV7-2	TRBJ2-7	ASSLAGGAVEQY
TRBV6-5	TRBJ2-1	ASRGTSGGYNEQF
TRBV7-2	TRBJ1-3	ASSLGGRGPGNTIY
TRBV19	TRBJ2-7	ASSIEGRGEQY
TRBV5-6	TRBJ2-2	AAGTSNTGELF
TRBV11-2	TRBJ2-3	ASSLGASGGSGTQY
TRBV18	TRBJ1-1	ASSPGGLDTEAF
TRBV9	TRBJ2-1	ASSVARGRGGNEQF
TRBV7-2	TRBJ2-7	ASSPSMREGRKQY
TRBV18	TRBJ2-7	ASSPPGKGNEQY
TRBV24-1	TRBJ2-1	ATSDLPKHNEQF
TRBV27	TRBJ2-5	ASSRGQLVQETQY
TRBV7-9	TRBJ2-7	ASSLTPDAVDYEQY
TRBV6-5	TRBJ1-3	ASSRGSSGNTIY
TRBV7-2	TRBJ2-3	ASSLVGGDTQY
TRBV5-1	TRBJ1-1	ASSSLTGANTEAF
TRBV3-1/TRBV3-2	TRBJ1-2	ASSQSNYGYT